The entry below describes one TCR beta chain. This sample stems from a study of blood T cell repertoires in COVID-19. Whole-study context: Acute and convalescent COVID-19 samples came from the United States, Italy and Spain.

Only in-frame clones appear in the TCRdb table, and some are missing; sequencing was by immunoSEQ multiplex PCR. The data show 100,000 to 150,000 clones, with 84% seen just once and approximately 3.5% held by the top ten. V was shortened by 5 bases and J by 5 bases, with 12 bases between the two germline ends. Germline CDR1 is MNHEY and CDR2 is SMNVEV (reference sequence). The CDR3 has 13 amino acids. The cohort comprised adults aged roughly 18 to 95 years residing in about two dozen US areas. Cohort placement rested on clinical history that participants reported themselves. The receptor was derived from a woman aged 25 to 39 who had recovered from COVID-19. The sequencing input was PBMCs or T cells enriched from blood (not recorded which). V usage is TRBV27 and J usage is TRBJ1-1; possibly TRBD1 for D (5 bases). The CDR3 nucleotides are TGTGCCAGCAGTCTCCGACAGTTGACTGAAGCTTTCTTT. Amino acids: CASSLRQLTEAFF.